This T cell receptor beta chain was observed in a study of shared clonotypes between healthy human individuals. Regarding the study as a whole: Deeper or shallower sequencing was expected to change how clonotypes are shared among donors.

Concerning this clone: Antigen: not known.

Germline V lookup: CDR1 SGDLS, CDR2 YYNGEE. This CDR3 has 15 amino acids. V shed 0 bases and J shed 9 bases, with 16 bases lying between them. Using ten immunoSEQ deep assay plates, investigators sequenced unsorted PBMC DNA. Some clones are missing from TCRdb's copy, which holds only in-frame ones; the method was immunoSEQ multiplex PCR. This sample has around 530,000 clones, with 70% to 80% found just once. This chain links TRBV9 with TRBJ2-1; tentative D call: TRBD2 (6 bases). The receptor was isolated from a middle-aged woman in good health. Some clones in this sample may be carry-over from other donors' samples. The sequenced material came from PBMCs. DNA of the CDR3: TGTGCCAGCAGCGTAGCTACAGCGGGTTGGGGTGAGCAGTTCTTC. Translated, it gives CASSVATAGWGEQFF.